The 11 T cell receptor beta chains listed next were all sequenced from one sample in a study of prognosis after radiotherapy for stage I lung cancer. Amplification of the TCR beta CDR3 (from genomic DNA) was done by two-round multiplex PCR. First-round PCR, the initial amplification, used primers specific to each TRBV and TRBJ gene. TCRdb ran MiXCR on the multiplex PCR reads and lists one entry per CDR3 protein. The sample consists of roughly 30,000 distinct CDR3 sequences, around 48% of them appearing once. The source was PBMCs, collected before or after stereotactic body radiation therapy (not recorded which). The receptors were gathered from a donor over 45 with non-small cell lung cancer.

This clonotype was picked up a small number of times. This CDR3 is CAVQGGNTGELFF. The CDR3 DNA is TGTGCCGTGCAGGGAGGGAACACCGGGGAGCTGTTTTTT. The chain couples TRBV24-1 to TRBJ2-2, with a weak D call TRBD2 (6 bases). V lost 12 bases and J 1 base, leaving 11 bases between the germline ends. CDR1 is KGHDR and CDR2 is SFDVKD in the germline V gene. The CDR3 runs to 13 residues.

The chain carries TRBV12-3 or TRBV12-4 and TRBJ2-2; D not resolved. V lost 5 bases and J lost 6, with 7 bases in between. The length of the CDR3 is 12 residues. The CDR3 sequence is CASSPLAGELFF. For the CDR3, the DNA is TGTGCCAGCAGTCCCTTGGCCGGGGAGCTGTTTTTT.

Remarks on this clonotype: This clone may be a read error of a much larger clone one base away. In DNA form, the CDR3 reads TGTGCCAGCAGCTTGGTGGGGGTTGGTGGCTATGGCTACACCTTC. It translates to CASSLVGVGGYGYTF. The chain uses TRBV5-4 and TRBJ1-2, with D perhaps TRBD1 (5 bases). Per the germline V gene, CDR1 is SGHNT and CDR2 is YYREEE (reference sequence). V shed 0 bases and J shed 4 bases, with 13 bases lying between them. The CDR3 totals 15 residues.

The CDR3: CASSYGLRSALHF. The CDR3 nucleotides read TGTGCCAGCAGTTACGGGCTCAGGAGCGCCCTCCACTTT. This sequence joins TRBV6-5 and TRBJ1-6, with D unclear. The CDR3 totals 13 residues. Germline lookup yields CDR1 MNHEY and CDR2 SVGAGI. The V gene lost 2 bases and the J gene lost 14 bases, with 13 bases spanning the gap.

CDR3 in amino acids: CASLSRCRIDEDEQFF. The DNA for the CDR3 is TGTGCCAGCCTTAGTAGGTGTCGAATTGACGAGGACGAGCAGTTCTTC. V usage is TRBV12-3 or TRBV12-4 and J usage is TRBJ2-1; no reliable D call. This CDR3 comprises 16 residues. Trimming cost V 8 bases and J 10 bases, with 27 bases left between them.

Regarding this clonotype: Since a much larger clone is just one base distant, this may be a read error. The genes are TRBV20-1 and TRBJ2-1, with D possibly being TRBD2 (5 bases). The CDR3 is 15 amino acids. Germline V gene sequence: CDR1 DFQATT, CDR2 SNEGSKA (reference sequence). Trimming stripped 0 bases from V and 13 bases from J, with 22 bases between. The CDR3 coding sequence is TGCAGTGCTAGAGATCCCCGAGGGCCCCAAGAGACCCAGTTCTTC. Translated: CSARDPRGPQETQFF.

This clonotype was counted a single time. This is likely an artifact of a read error, given a far larger clone one base away. The rearrangement joins TRBV7-9 to TRBJ2-3; TRBD2 matches 7 bases. The CDR3 has 14 residues. Trimming took 1 base from V and 8 from J; bases not matched to a gene: 6. Germline assignment: CDR1 SEHNR and CDR2 FQNEAQ (reference sequence). CDR3 sequence reads: CASSLVVGGVTQYF. CDR3 nucleotides: TGTGCCAGCAGCTTAGTGGTGGGAGGGGTTACGCAGTATTTT. Variable domain in full (rest from reference TRBV7-9 and TRBJ2-3): DTGVSQNPRHKITKRGQNVTFRCDPISEHNRLYWYRQTLGQGPEFLTYFQNEAQLEKSRLLSDRFSAERPKGSFSTLEIQRTEQGDSAMYLCASSLVVGGVTQYFGPGTRLTVL.

This clonotype was counted at least ten times. The rearrangement uses TRBV12-3 or TRBV12-4 and TRBJ2-3; D unresolved. V lost 3 bases, J lost 8 bases, and 18 bases lay in between. The CDR3 runs 15 residues. This CDR3 is CASSFTSLGPPTQYF. CDR3 DNA: TGTGCCAGCAGTTTTACCTCCTTAGGTCCTCCTACGCAGTATTTT.

The rearrangement links TRBV6-2 or TRBV6-3 to TRBJ1-2, with D uncertain. Germline assignment: CDR1 MNHEY and CDR2 SVGEGT. This CDR3 spans 14 amino acids. The ends were cut back, 6 bases at V and 7 bases at J, with 18 bases in the middle. CDR3 sequence (DNA): TGTGCCAGCAGACGTGCCTCTCCGACTTTTGGCTACACCTTC. This gives the protein CASRRASPTFGYTF.

Remarks on this clonotype: This likely reflects a read error, since a far larger clone is one base away. This chain uses TRBV6-1 with TRBJ2-1, with D perhaps TRBD2 (5 bases). Germline assignment: CDR1 MNHNS and CDR2 SASEGT. This CDR3 comprises 15 residues. Trimming cost V 7 bases and J 7 bases, with 20 bases left between them. CDR3: CASMSVEGVRNEQFF. The CDR3 coding sequence is TGTGCCAGCATGAGTGTAGAGGGAGTGAGGAATGAGCAGTTCTTC.

For this clonotype: The germline gene is not matched at one end of the junction; a read error may be the cause. The genes are TRBV20-1 and TRBJ2-4; weak D call: TRBD2 (5 bases). Germline CDR1 reads DFQATT; CDR2 reads SNEGSKA (reference sequence). The CDR3 runs 14 residues. As DNA, the CDR3 is TGCAGTGCTAGGGCGGAGCTAGCCAAAGACATTCAGTACTTC. Its protein is CSARAELAKDIQYF.